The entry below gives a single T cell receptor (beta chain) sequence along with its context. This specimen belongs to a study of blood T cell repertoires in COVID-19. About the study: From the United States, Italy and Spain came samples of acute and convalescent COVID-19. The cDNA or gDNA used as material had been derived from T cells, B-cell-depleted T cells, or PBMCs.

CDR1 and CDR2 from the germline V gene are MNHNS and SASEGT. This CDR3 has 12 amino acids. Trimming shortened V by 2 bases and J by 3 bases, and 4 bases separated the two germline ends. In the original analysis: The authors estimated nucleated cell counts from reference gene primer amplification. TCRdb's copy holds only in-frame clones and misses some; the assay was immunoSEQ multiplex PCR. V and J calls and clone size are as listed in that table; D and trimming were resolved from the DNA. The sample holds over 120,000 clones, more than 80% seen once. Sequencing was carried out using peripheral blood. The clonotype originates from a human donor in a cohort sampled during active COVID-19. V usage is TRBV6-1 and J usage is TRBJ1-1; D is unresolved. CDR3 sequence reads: CASSEIDTEAFF. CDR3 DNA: TGTGCCAGCAGTGAAATAGACACTGAAGCTTTCTTT.